These 21 T cell receptor beta chains were sequenced from one sample in a study of T cell changes during pregnancy in multiple sclerosis. Data came from immunoSEQ multiplex PCR; TCRdb stores just in-frame clones and leaves some out. The sample includes more than 85,000 clones, 90% to 95% of them seen just once. The sequencing here drew on peripheral blood, taken in the third trimester of pregnancy. The origin of the receptors is a female donor in good health, enrolled as a control in a pregnancy study.

This clone was counted once. The same CDR3 arises from other DNA sequences in this sample as well. The chain recombines TRBV5-1 with TRBJ1-2; maybe TRBD1 (6 bases). Per the germline V gene, CDR1 is SGHRS and CDR2 is YFSETQ. V was pared by 0 bases and J by 4 bases, with 10 bases between. This CDR3 is built from 14 residues. CDR3 DNA: TGCGCCAGCAGCTTGGATGGGGGCGGCTATGGCTACACCTTC. Its protein product is CASSLDGGGYGYTF.

The genes are TRBV28 and TRBJ2-3; perhaps TRBD2 as D (6 bases). This CDR3 is 14 amino acids long. Germline assignment: CDR1 MDHEN and CDR2 SYDVKM. Trimming left V 7 bases short and J 4 bases short, with 15 bases between. The CDR3 sequence is CASTPRGIPDTQYF. In nucleotides, the CDR3 is TGTGCCAGCACGCCTCGGGGGATACCAGATACGCAGTATTTT.

The chain carries TRBV6-6 and TRBJ2-3, with 10 bases lining up with TRBD2. This CDR3 comprises 15 residues. Germline values: CDR1 MNHNY, CDR2 SVGAGI (reference sequence). V lost 4 bases, J lost 1 base, and 2 bases stayed unmatched. CDR3 loop: CASSWLAGGTDTQYF. The CDR3 DNA is TGTGCCAGCAGTTGGCTAGCGGGAGGCACAGATACGCAGTATTTT.

The V gene is TRBV7-9, the J gene TRBJ2-1, with 12 bases lining up with TRBD2. Germline V gene data show CDR1 as SEHNR and CDR2 as FQNEAQ (reference sequence). The J segment lost 8 bases and the V segment lost 3 bases, leaving 2 bases of the junction unmatched. The CDR3 totals 14 residues. CDR3 bases: TGTGCCAGCAGCTTTCCTAGCGGGAGGGATGAGCAGTTCTTC. This codes for CASSFPSGRDEQFF.

The rearrangement links TRBV11-2 to TRBJ2-7; D is undetermined. Germline V gene data show CDR1 as SGHAT and CDR2 as FQNNGV. With 0 bases removed from V and 3 bases from J, the gap between germline ends came to 12 bases. The CDR3 contains 15 residues. CDR3: CASSLDASVFYEQYF. CDR3 coding DNA: TGTGCCAGCAGCTTAGATGCCAGCGTTTTCTACGAGCAGTACTTC.

This rearrangement joins TRBV19 to TRBJ2-1, with 8 bases matching TRBD2. The germline CDR1 and CDR2 sequences are LNHDA and SQIVND (reference sequence). V lost 10 bases to trimming and J lost 7 bases; unmatched junction nucleotides: 9. This CDR3 is 13 amino acids long. CDR3 sequence (DNA): TGTGCCACCGCTAGCGGGTGGGGGAATGAGCAGTTCTTC. Translated: CATASGWGNEQFF.

This chain connects TRBV9 to TRBJ1-1, with D perhaps TRBD1 (5 bases). Germline assignment: CDR1 SGDLS and CDR2 YYNGEE. The CDR3 totals 15 residues. Trimming cost V 3 bases and J 3 bases, with 15 bases left between them. CDR3 residues: CASSETPGTHTEAFF. CDR3 bases: TGTGCCAGCAGCGAGACGCCCGGGACTCACACTGAAGCTTTCTTT.

V usage is TRBV7-8 and J usage is TRBJ2-1; 11 positions agree with TRBD2. Germline lookup yields CDR1 SGHVS and CDR2 FQNEAQ. The CDR3 has 17 residues. With 5 bases clipped from V and 1 base from J, the junction kept 7 bases outside the gene matches. The CDR3: CASSLRLAGSSYNEQFF. CDR3 in DNA: TGTGCCAGCAGCCTTAGACTAGCGGGAAGTTCCTACAATGAGCAGTTCTTC.

The chain recombines TRBV5-1 with TRBJ2-5; a weak D match, TRBD1 (6 bases). The CDR3 consists of 13 residues. Germline CDR1 is SGHRS and CDR2 is YFSETQ. Trimming took 7 bases from V and 2 from J, leaving 12 bases between them. CDR3 amino acids: CASGGQPQETQYF. CDR3 DNA: TGCGCCAGCGGCGGACAGCCTCAAGAGACCCAGTACTTC.

This clone was counted a single time. The rearrangement uses TRBV4-1 and TRBJ2-7; D may be TRBD2 (5 bases). In germline, CDR1 is MGHRA, CDR2 YSYEKL. The V end lost 0 bases, the J end lost 5 bases, and 11 bases lay between the germline ends. This CDR3 has 14 residues. CDR3 nucleotides: TGCGCCAGCAGCCAAGAACCCAGCGGCGACGAGCAGTACTTC. Translating it yields CASSQEPSGDEQYF.

CDR3 amino acids: CASSLLAREQYF. DNA of the CDR3: TGTGCCAGCAGTTTGTTAGCGCGCGAGCAGTACTTC. V and J are TRBV28 and TRBJ2-7; D is perhaps TRBD2 (5 bases). Germline V gene sequence: CDR1 MDHEN, CDR2 SYDVKM. The CDR3 extends over 12 amino acids. V lost 3 bases and J 6 bases, leaving 9 bases between the germline ends.

The gene calls are TRBV2 and TRBJ2-2; D remains ambiguous. Trimming stripped 6 bases from V and 5 bases from J, with 16 bases between. The CDR3 covers 15 residues. Germline CDR1 SNHLY, CDR2 FYNNEI. The CDR3 here is CASSLDQKGTGELFF. For the CDR3, the DNA is TGTGCCAGCAGCCTAGACCAGAAAGGAACCGGGGAGCTGTTTTTT.

This clone was seen once. This chain uses TRBV5-1 with TRBJ2-5, with D possibly TRBD2 on 6 matching bases. The germline V gene encodes CDR1 SGHRS and CDR2 YFSETQ. The germline V and J ends were trimmed by 4 bases and 5 bases, with 21 bases remaining between them. The CDR3 length is 16 residues. CDR3 protein: CASSLPGRGFRETQYF. For the CDR3, the DNA is TGCGCCAGCAGCCTCCCCGGGAGAGGATTTCGGGAGACCCAGTACTTC.

In DNA form, the CDR3 reads TGTGCCAGCAGCTTTGGTGGTGGACTAGCGGGAGTGAGAGGATCCTACGAGCAGTACTTC. It specifies CASSFGGGLAGVRGSYEQYF. The chain uses TRBV5-4 and TRBJ2-7, with 13 bases identical to TRBD2. Germline loops: CDR1 SGHNT, CDR2 YYREEE (reference sequence). The CDR3 extends over 20 amino acids. V was pared by 2 bases and J by 1 base, with 15 bases of the junction left unmatched.

This sequence joins TRBV5-1 and TRBJ2-5; 9 positions agree with TRBD2. Trimming removed 5 bases from V and 5 bases from J; junction bases left unmatched: 10. This CDR3 has 15 residues. The V gene's germline CDR1 is SGHRS and CDR2 YFSETQ. The CDR3 DNA reads TGCGCCAGCAGTCTTAGCGGGAGTGGCGGGGAGACCCAGTACTTC. Amino acids: CASSLSGSGGETQYF.

The gene calls are TRBV20-1 and TRBJ1-1, with D maybe TRBD1 (6 bases). CDR3 length: 11 amino acids. Per the germline V gene, CDR1 is DFQATT and CDR2 is SNEGSKA (reference sequence). The CDR3 nucleotides are TGCAGCACCCGGACAGTCACTGAAGCTTTCTTT. It codes for CSTRTVTEAFF.

This clone was found once. This rearrangement joins TRBV7-6 to TRBJ2-2; a weak D match, TRBD2 (5 bases). The CDR3 has 14 residues. Germline V CDR1 and CDR2: SGHVS, FNYEAQ. The ends were cut back, 1 base at V and 5 bases at J, with 8 bases in the middle. The CDR3 spells CASSLERETGELFF. The DNA for the CDR3 is TGTGCCAGCAGCTTAGAACGGGAAACCGGGGAGCTGTTTTTT.

The chain couples TRBV4-1 to TRBJ2-1, with D tentatively TRBD2 (6 bases). The germline CDR1 and CDR2 sequences are MGHRA and YSYEKL. The CDR3 totals 14 residues. Trimming took 4 bases from V and 3 from J, leaving 10 bases between them. The CDR3 spells CASSRDLNYNEQFF. In DNA form, the CDR3 reads TGCGCCAGCAGCCGGGACTTGAACTACAATGAGCAGTTCTTC.

This chain joins TRBV5-1 and TRBJ1-3; 10 positions agree with TRBD1. In germline, CDR1 is SGHRS, CDR2 YFSETQ. The junction had 0 bases not matched to a gene; V was cut back by 0 bases and J by 0 bases. The CDR3 consists of 16 residues. The DNA for the CDR3 is TGCGCCAGCAGCTTGGGGGACAGGGGCTCTGGAAACACCATATATTTT. This sequence encodes CASSLGDRGSGNTIYF.

CDR3 DNA sequence: TGTGCCAGCAGCTTGGCGACTAGCGGGATCACAGATACGCAGTATTTT. Translation: CASSLATSGITDTQYF. The chain has TRBV5-4 and TRBJ2-3, with TRBD2 matching 11 bases. The trim removed 0 bases at V and 2 bases at J, leaving 2 bases unmatched. Germline values: CDR1 SGHNT, CDR2 YYREEE (reference sequence). The length of the CDR3 is 16 residues.

The V and J genes are TRBV4-1 and TRBJ2-7, with TRBD2 identical over 10 bases. The CDR3 loop spans 15 amino acids. V lost 4 bases to trimming and J lost 2 bases; unmatched junction nucleotides: 5. Germline V gene data show CDR1 as MGHRA and CDR2 as YSYEKL. The CDR3 DNA is TGCGCCAGCAGCCTCACTAGCGGGACTACCTACGAGCAGTACTTC. This encodes CASSLTSGTTYEQYF.